The TCR beta chain described here comes from a study of T cells in Graves' hyperthyroidism and ophthalmopathy. Study-level information: Blood was drawn when the patient was first diagnosed and still untreated. General study findings and limits: Also found in blood were most expanded thyroid clonotypes above 0.001.

Regions amplified from RNA transcripts were the TCR beta CDR3 regions. With the HTBI primer set, the TCR CDR3 went through a first round of RT-PCR. TCRdb re-derived calls from the multiplex PCR reads in MiXCR, one entry per CDR3 protein. Among 380,000 or so distinct CDR3 sequences, about 15% were seen once, and the ten largest hold roughly 24%. Clinical symptoms, serum thyroxine and TRAb, thyroid ultrasound and orbital computed tomography together formed the diagnostic basis. This clonotype was found many times. Its antigen remains unknown. The germline gives CDR1 MNHEY, CDR2 SVGAGI. The CDR3 sequence is 14 residues long. V was pared by 0 bases and J by 4 bases, with 9 bases between.

This chain connects TRBV6-5 to TRBJ2-5, with D possibly TRBD1 on 6 matching bases. The source material was blood. The TCR was taken from a woman in her 30s with Graves' hyperthyroidism. CDR3 sequence (DNA): TGTGCCAGCAGTTACTCTGGACAGAGAGAGACCCAGTACTTC. It codes for CASSYSGQRETQYF.